This note documents a single T cell receptor (beta chain) sequence. Its antigen remains unidentified. These data are taken from a study of vaccination effects on CD4 cells after COVID-19. Measured with immunoSEQ multiplex PCR; TCRdb has only the in-frame clones, and not every one. The sample shows tens of thousands of clones, over 55% of them seen only once. The ViraFEST assay expanded antigen-specific CD4+ T cells with viral peptide pools before sequencing. With more than nine days of culture completed, CD4+ T cells were isolated. Either the mRNA-1273 or the BNT162b2 vaccine was given to participants as two doses. Nucleocapsid antibodies stayed negative before and after vaccination, showing no earlier SARS-CoV-2 infection. It was with roughly 10 IU/ml IL-2 and about 10 ug/ml peptides that a few million PBMC per well were cultured. Trimming took 3 bases from V and 4 from J; bases not matched to a gene: 10. CDR1 and CDR2 from the germline V gene are KGHDR and SFDVKD. The CDR3 sequence is 17 residues long.

The receptor was derived from a human donor who received a COVID-19 vaccine. This chain links TRBV24-1 with TRBJ2-5; 10 bases align to TRBD1. The material was CD4+ T cells from PBMCs cultured with SARS-CoV-2 spike peptides, obtained after COVID-19 vaccination. This CDR3 reads CATSDPNTRDRGETQYF. DNA of the CDR3: TGTGCCACCAGTGATCCTAATACCCGGGACAGGGGAGAGACCCAGTACTTC.